These 23 T cell receptor beta chains were all obtained from the same sample, sequenced in a study of PD-L1 blockade in urothelial cancer. Sequenced by immunoSEQ multiplex PCR; TCRdb stores in-frame clones only, minus some. This sample has more than 70,000 clones, with approximately 88% found just once. The specimen comprised PBMCs, sampled around atezolizumab (anti-PD-L1) treatment. These receptors were collected from a man aged 55 to 70 with urothelial cancer.

The J gene is TRBJ1-5, the V gene TRBV15; TRBD1 might be the D (5 bases). The CDR3 totals 15 residues. Trimming shortened V by 0 bases and J by 3 bases, and 9 bases separated the two germline ends. Germline V CDR1 and CDR2: LNHNV, YYDKDF (reference sequence). CDR3 loop: CATSRDDRPNQPQHF. The CDR3 bases are TGTGCCACCAGCAGAGATGACAGACCCAATCAGCCCCAGCATTTT. Filled out from reference TRBV15 and TRBJ1-5, the complete variable domain reads DAMVIQNPRYQVTQFGKPVTLSCSQTLNHNVMYWYQQKSSQAPKLLFHYYDKDFNNEADTPDNFQSRRPNTSFCFLDIRSPGLGDTAMYLCATSRDDRPNQPQHFGDGTRLSIL.

The chain combines TRBV10-3 with TRBJ2-7; tentative D call: TRBD2 (5 bases). Germline CDR1 ENHRY, CDR2 SYGVKD. V lost 6 bases and J 1 base, leaving 10 bases between the germline ends. This CDR3 spans 13 amino acids. CDR3 sequence: CAISRGPSYEQYF. Here the CDR3 DNA reads TGTGCCATCAGCCGAGGGCCTTCCTACGAGCAGTACTTC.

The J gene is TRBJ1-2, the V gene TRBV4-1; TRBD1 matches at 7 bases. The CDR3 covers 16 residues. Germline CDR1 reads MGHRA; CDR2 reads YSYEKL. With V trimmed by 2 bases and J by 0 bases, 6 bases remained unmatched. The CDR3 here is CASSQWGTEANYGYTF. CDR3 sequence (DNA): TGCGCCAGCAGCCAATGGGGGACAGAGGCTAACTATGGCTACACCTTC.

V is TRBV20-1 and J is TRBJ2-5; no definite D call. V was shortened by 3 bases and J by 5 bases, with 7 bases between the two germline ends. CDR1 is DFQATT, CDR2 SNEGSKA, per germline (reference sequence). This CDR3 region has 11 residues. CDR3 region: CSASKRETQYF. The CDR3 DNA follows: TGCAGTGCTAGTAAACGGGAGACCCAGTACTTC.

The chain has TRBV5-1 and TRBJ2-2, with 12 nucleotides matching TRBD2. This CDR3 spans 16 amino acids. Trimming removed 3 bases from V and 4 bases from J; junction bases left unmatched: 4. Per germline, CDR1 SGHRS and CDR2 YFSETQ. This CDR3 is CASSSGLAGSTGELFF. CDR3 bases: TGCGCCAGCAGCTCAGGACTAGCGGGGAGCACCGGGGAGCTGTTTTTT.

The rearrangement joins TRBV28 to TRBJ2-7; weak D call: TRBD1 (6 bases). Germline values: CDR1 MDHEN, CDR2 SYDVKM. Deletions cut 6 bases from V and 10 bases from J, with 16 bases between. This CDR3 contains 12 residues. The CDR3 region is CASSSRVGHQYF. The CDR3 DNA is TGTGCCAGCAGCTCGCGGGTGGGACACCAGTACTTC.

The rearrangement links TRBV5-1 to TRBJ2-7; unclear D gene. The germline V gene encodes CDR1 SGHRS and CDR2 YFSETQ. The CDR3 loop spans 16 amino acids. The V end was cut by 4 bases, the J end by 1 base, with 18 bases between. The CDR3 loop is CASSGPSADGSYEQYF. CDR3 in DNA: TGCGCCAGCAGCGGCCCCTCGGCAGACGGGTCCTACGAGCAGTACTTC.

The chain uses TRBV9 and TRBJ2-5; D is perhaps TRBD2 (7 bases). The V gene's germline CDR1 is SGDLS and CDR2 YYNGEE. Between the trimmed V and J ends, which lost 6 bases and 1 base, there was a span of 16 bases. The CDR3 is 15 residues long. CDR3: CASNLRGAVQETQYF. DNA for the CDR3: TGTGCCAGCAACCTACGGGGGGCGGTCCAAGAGACCCAGTACTTC.

This clone was found once. This chain links TRBV10-3 with TRBJ1-1, with D tentatively TRBD1 (6 bases). The V gene's germline CDR1 is ENHRY and CDR2 SYGVKD. The ends were cut back, 6 bases at V and 5 bases at J, with 13 bases in the middle. The CDR3 length is 13 residues. The CDR3 protein is CAISPTGRTEAFF. CDR3 DNA sequence: TGTGCCATCAGCCCGACAGGTAGAACTGAAGCTTTCTTT.

This chain connects TRBV27 to TRBJ1-2; D is possibly TRBD1 (5 bases). The germline V gene encodes CDR1 MNHEY and CDR2 SMNVEV (reference sequence). The CDR3 has 13 amino acids. V was trimmed by 2 bases and J by 6 bases, leaving 10 bases between them. The DNA of the CDR3 is TGTGCCAGCAGTTTAGGGCCGGGGGATGGCTACACCTTC. Amino acid sequence: CASSLGPGDGYTF.

This chain connects TRBV6-1 to TRBJ1-5, with TRBD1 identical over 7 bases. Germline loops: CDR1 MNHNS, CDR2 SASEGT. This CDR3 is 15 amino acids long. V was clipped by 2 bases and J by 2 bases; unmatched bases: 3. CDR3 sequence (DNA): TGTGCCAGCAGTGAACGAGGACAGGGCAATCAGCCCCAGCATTTT. It specifies CASSERGQGNQPQHF.

The chain employs TRBV6-1 and TRBJ2-1; TRBD2 matches at 8 bases. The germline gives CDR1 MNHNS, CDR2 SASEGT. This CDR3 is built from 11 residues. Germline trimming cut 8 bases from V and 8 bases from J; bases unmatched to any gene: 2. The CDR3 region has the DNA TGTGCCAGCGAGCGGGAGTATGAGCAGTTCTTC. It specifies CASEREYEQFF.

CDR3 amino acids: CASSIGSGDTEAFF. For the CDR3, the DNA is TGTGCCAGTAGTATTGGGAGCGGAGACACTGAAGCTTTCTTT. The chain uses TRBV19 and TRBJ1-1; D unresolved. Germline V CDR1 and CDR2: LNHDA, SQIVND (reference sequence). CDR3 length: 14 amino acids. The ends were cut back, 3 bases at V and 3 bases at J, with 11 bases in the middle.

The gene calls are TRBV7-4 and TRBJ1-5; D uncertain. The V end lost 3 bases, the J end lost 9 bases, and 6 bases lay between the germline ends. Germline V gene lookup returns CDR1 SGHVT and CDR2 SQSDAQ. The CDR3 has 11 amino acids. The CDR3 sequence: CASSFGRPQHF. The CDR3 nucleotides are TGTGCCAGCAGCTTCGGGAGGCCCCAGCATTTT.

This chain joins TRBV29-1 and TRBJ2-3; D perhaps matches TRBD2 (5 bases). Germline CDR1 is SQVTM and CDR2 is ANQGSEA. This CDR3 has 14 residues. V was clipped by 1 base and J by 2 bases, with 10 bases between them. The CDR3 loop reads CSVEGGRNTDTQYF. In nucleotides, the CDR3 is TGCAGCGTTGAAGGAGGGAGAAACACAGATACGCAGTATTTT.

The CDR3 is CASSTDISTGELFF. CDR3 DNA sequence: TGTGCCAGCAGTACTGACATCAGCACCGGGGAGCTGTTTTTT. V and J are TRBV7-7 and TRBJ2-2; D unresolved. The CDR3 extends over 14 amino acids. V was shortened by 6 bases and J by 4 bases, with 12 bases between the two germline ends. The germline gives CDR1 SSHAT, CDR2 FNYEAQ (reference sequence).

This chain joins TRBV19 and TRBJ2-3; possibly TRBD1 for D (7 bases). CDR1 is LNHDA and CDR2 is SQIVND in the germline V gene (reference sequence). With 5 bases removed from V and 2 bases from J, the gap between germline ends came to 17 bases. The CDR3 spans 16 residues. The CDR3 DNA follows: TGTGCCAGTAGTCAGGCAGGAGGGGGCTACACAGATACGCAGTATTTT. It codes for CASSQAGGGYTDTQYF.

With respect to this clone: One end of the junction is discordant with germline, which a read error may explain. This chain uses TRBV6-1 with TRBJ2-1; 12 nucleotides align to TRBD2. The V gene's germline CDR1 is MNHNS and CDR2 SASEGT. The CDR3 consists of 16 residues. CDR3 nucleotide sequence: TGTGCCAGCAGGGAAGGGCTAGCGGGAGGGGTCAATGAGCAGTTCTTC. Translation gives CASREGLAGGVNEQFF.

This clone was observed a handful of times. The chain has TRBV13 and TRBJ2-4, with TRBD2 as a possible D gene (6 bases). V was clipped by 1 base and J by 2 bases, with 18 bases between them. The V gene's germline CDR1 is PRHDT and CDR2 FYEKMQ (reference sequence). The CDR3 has 18 amino acids. This CDR3 reads CASSLASPGSFTKNIQYF. The CDR3 coding sequence is TGTGCCAGCAGCTTAGCTTCTCCCGGGAGTTTTACCAAAAACATTCAGTACTTC.

The CDR3 protein is CASSLEGVREQYF. The CDR3 DNA reads as TGCGCCAGCAGCTTGGAAGGGGTCCGTGAGCAGTACTTC. This sequence joins TRBV5-1 and TRBJ2-7; maybe TRBD1 (5 bases). CDR1 is SGHRS and CDR2 is YFSETQ in the germline V gene. This CDR3 comprises 13 residues. Trimming took 0 bases from V and 7 from J, leaving 11 bases between them.

The V gene is TRBV9, the J gene TRBJ1-4; D possibly corresponds to TRBD1 (5 bases). Germline V gene data show CDR1 as SGDLS and CDR2 as YYNGEE. The CDR3 is 14 amino acids. V lost 6 bases, J lost 3 bases, and 12 bases lay in between. CDR3 loop: CASKSGLANEKLFF. Written as DNA, the CDR3 is TGTGCCAGCAAGTCAGGGTTGGCTAATGAAAAACTGTTTTTT.

V is TRBV10-1 and J is TRBJ1-3, with 9 nucleotides matching TRBD1. The CDR3 loop spans 15 amino acids. Looked up from germline, CDR1 is WNHNN and CDR2 is SYGVQD (reference sequence). V shed 10 bases, J shed 3 bases, and the junction held 10 bases outside the gene matches. The CDR3 bases are TGCGCCATGGCCGGGACAGGGTTTTTTGGAAACACCATATATTTT. As protein: CAMAGTGFFGNTIYF.

This clone was observed a single time. The chain recombines TRBV7-9 with TRBJ2-5; perhaps TRBD2 as D (6 bases). Germline CDR1 SEHNR, CDR2 FQNEAQ (reference sequence). V was pared by 7 bases and J by 1 base, with 25 bases between. The CDR3 loop spans 18 amino acids. In DNA, the CDR3 is TGTGCCAGCACCTCTTCTCCAGGGATCGGGAGCGGCCAAGAGACCCAGTACTTC. Translation gives CASTSSPGIGSGQETQYF.